A single sample gave rise to the 13 T cell receptor beta chains below, sequenced in a study of post-analysis software for immune sequencing data. Carried by the TCR beta cDNA libraries were unique molecular identifiers. Each CDR3 protein gets one entry after TCRdb re-called the PCR reads with MiXCR. The sample lists hundreds of thousands of distinct CDR3 sequences; around 40% were seen once. Which antigens these TCRs recognize remains unknown. Findings and caveats of the study: Compared with controls, patients had more of about 5 TRBV segments, including TRBV5-6, TRBV5-1 and TRBV20-1.

Sequenced input: blood. The receptors were sampled from a girl aged 5-17 years with multiple sclerosis.

The rearrangement uses TRBV18 and TRBJ2-7, with 10 positions matching TRBD1. J lost 3 bases, V lost 4 bases, and 9 bases had no gene match. Germline V gives CDR1 KGHSH, CDR2 LQKENI. The CDR3 consists of 16 residues. This CDR3 reads CASSRIRDRGFYEQYF. The CDR3 DNA reads as TGTGCCAGCTCACGAATCCGGGACAGGGGCTTCTACGAGCAGTACTTC.

This clonotype was seen a few times. The J gene is TRBJ1-2, the V gene TRBV4-2; D gene unclear. V shed 0 bases and J shed 9 bases, with 14 bases lying between them. The CDR3 loop spans 14 amino acids. Germline-derived CDR1 and CDR2 are LGHNA and YNFKEQ. As DNA, the CDR3 is TGTGCCAGCAGCCAAGATCTAAGGAGGGCCAGCTACACCTTC. It specifies CASSQDLRRASYTF.

The CDR3 DNA follows: TGTGCCAGCAGCCAAGATGGACTTTACGGGGGCTTGGGGAACACTGAAGCTTTCTTT. It translates to CASSQDGLYGGLGNTEAFF. The V and J genes are TRBV4-2 and TRBJ1-1, with a tentative D call TRBD1 (6 bases). V lost 0 bases to trimming and J lost 1 base, with 21 bases between them. The length of the CDR3 is 19 residues. Germline V gene data show CDR1 as LGHNA and CDR2 as YNFKEQ.

V gene TRBV5-1 combines with J gene TRBJ2-3, with D perhaps TRBD2 (6 bases). This CDR3 is 16 amino acids long. Germline V CDR1 and CDR2: SGHRS, YFSETQ. With 4 bases removed from V and 0 bases from J, the gap between germline ends came to 15 bases. The CDR3 loop reads CASSGGTGGSTDTQYF. The CDR3 DNA is TGCGCCAGCAGCGGGGGGACTGGCGGTAGCACAGATACGCAGTATTTT.

The chain joins TRBV6-2 or TRBV6-3 to TRBJ2-1; D is unresolved. In germline, CDR1 is MNHEY, CDR2 SVGEGT. CDR3 length equals 14 residues. Deletions cut 6 bases from V and 0 bases from J, with 9 bases between. The CDR3 here is CASRETSSYNEQFF. Here the CDR3 DNA reads TGTGCCAGCAGAGAAACCTCCTCCTACAATGAGCAGTTCTTC.

V is TRBV7-9 and J is TRBJ2-5; 7 positions match TRBD1. This CDR3 has 14 amino acids. J gave up 5 bases and V 5 bases, and 8 bases lay outside the gene matches. CDR1 is SEHNR and CDR2 is FQNEAQ in the germline V gene (reference sequence). CDR3 bases: TGTGCCAGCAGCCCCCCGACAGGGACGGAGACCCAGTACTTC. It translates to CASSPPTGTETQYF.

The chain couples TRBV20-1 to TRBJ2-3; D is possibly TRBD1 (6 bases). The CDR3 is 14 amino acids. The V end was cut by 6 bases, the J end by 0 bases, with 13 bases between. Germline CDR1 and CDR2: DFQATT and SNEGSKA (reference sequence). The CDR3 DNA follows: TGCAGTGCCGCTAGGACAGATAGCACAGATACGCAGTATTTT. Translation: CSAARTDSTDTQYF.

The chain joins TRBV20-1 to TRBJ1-1; maybe TRBD1 (6 bases). V lost 3 bases and J lost 7, with 18 bases in between. The CDR3 loop spans 14 amino acids. CDR1 DFQATT and CDR2 SNEGSKA come from the germline V gene (reference sequence). Written as DNA, the CDR3 is TGCAGTGCTAGGCGTCCCGGGGGACAAGGTGAAGCTTTCTTT. As protein: CSARRPGGQGEAFF.

The genes are TRBV7-2 and TRBJ2-7; 9 bases align to TRBD2. CDR1 is SGHTA, CDR2 FQGNSA, per germline. The CDR3 runs to 15 residues. V was clipped by 4 bases and J by 4 bases; unmatched bases: 8. The CDR3 protein is CASSSPTSGWYEQYF. The DNA of the CDR3 is TGTGCCAGCAGCTCGCCGACTAGCGGTTGGTACGAGCAGTACTTC.

The chain recombines TRBV7-2 with TRBJ2-1, with D possibly TRBD2 on 5 matching bases. V was pared by 3 bases and J by 5 bases, with 14 bases between. Germline CDR1 reads SGHTA; CDR2 reads FQGNSA. This CDR3 comprises 15 residues. The chain's CDR3 is CASSLNSRGNNEQFF. CDR3 nucleotides: TGTGCCAGCAGCTTGAACAGTCGAGGGAACAATGAGCAGTTCTTC.

This clonotype was seen a few times. The rearrangement links TRBV29-1 to TRBJ2-1; D uncertain. CDR1 SQVTM and CDR2 ANQGSEA come from the germline V gene. Trimming removed 1 base from V and 0 bases from J, with 19 bases in between. The CDR3 length is 18 residues. CDR3 sequence (DNA): TGCAGCGTTGAAGGTGGTGTGGGCAGGTTGAGCTCCTACAATGAGCAGTTCTTC. Protein: CSVEGGVGRLSSYNEQFF.

This clonotype turned up a few times. The chain carries TRBV4-3 and TRBJ2-4, with D possibly matching TRBD2 (6 bases). The J call could be wrong; TRBJ2-5 is a better fit for the DNA end. The CDR3 sequence is 15 residues long. From germline, CDR1 is LGHNA and CDR2 YSLEER. The CDR3 DNA reads TGCGCCAGCAGCCAAATTCTAGCGAGGGAAGAGACCCAGTACTTC. Residues: CASSQILAREETQYF.

The chain employs TRBV6-6 and TRBJ2-7; no firm D call. This CDR3 has 13 residues. The V and J ends lost 0 bases and 5 bases respectively, with 8 bases between them. Germline assignment: CDR1 MNHNY and CDR2 SVGAGI (reference sequence). The CDR3 sequence: CASSYSHSDEQYF. The CDR3 coding sequence is TGTGCCAGCAGTTACTCCCATTCCGACGAGCAGTACTTC.